Given below is one T cell receptor beta chain in context. The sample is drawn from a study of blood T cell repertoires in COVID-19. Background on the study: Samples of COVID-19 (acute and convalescent) were obtained from the United States, Italy and Spain. The cDNA or gDNA used as material had been derived from T cells, B-cell-depleted T cells, or PBMCs.

Measured with immunoSEQ multiplex PCR; TCRdb has only the in-frame clones, and not every one. The sample lists 97,000 or so clones, about 90% seen once, with more than 5% in the top ten. Seattle patients were enrolled during active infection and followed longitudinally. In germline, CDR1 is KGHSH, CDR2 LQKENI. The CDR3 sequence is 14 residues long. Deletions cut 6 bases from V and 2 bases from J, with 13 bases between. Material: peripheral blood. This chain joins TRBV18 and TRBJ1-2; possibly TRBD1 for D (5 bases). This receptor was taken from a woman aged 45 to 65 with COVID-19, enrolled during active disease. DNA for the CDR3: TGTGCCAGCTCTATCCAAAAGGGGAACTATGGCTACACCTTC. Translating gives CASSIQKGNYGYTF.